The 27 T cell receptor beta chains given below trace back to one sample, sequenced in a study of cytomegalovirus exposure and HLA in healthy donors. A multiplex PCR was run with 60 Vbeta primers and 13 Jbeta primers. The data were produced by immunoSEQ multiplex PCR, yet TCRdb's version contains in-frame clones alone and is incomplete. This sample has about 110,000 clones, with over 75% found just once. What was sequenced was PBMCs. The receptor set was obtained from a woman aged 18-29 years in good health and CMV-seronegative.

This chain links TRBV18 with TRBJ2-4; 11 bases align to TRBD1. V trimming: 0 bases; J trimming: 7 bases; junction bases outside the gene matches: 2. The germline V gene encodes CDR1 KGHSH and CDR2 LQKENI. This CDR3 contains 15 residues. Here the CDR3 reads CASSPPGDRGNIQYF. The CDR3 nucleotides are TGTGCCAGCTCACCACCGGGGGACAGGGGGAACATTCAGTACTTC.

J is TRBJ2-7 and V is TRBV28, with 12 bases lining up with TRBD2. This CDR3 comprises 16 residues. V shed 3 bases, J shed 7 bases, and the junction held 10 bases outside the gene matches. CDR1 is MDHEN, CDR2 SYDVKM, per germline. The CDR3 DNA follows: TGTGCCAGCAGTTTTCTAGCGGGAGGGCCTAAGGGTGAGCAGTACTTC. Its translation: CASSFLAGGPKGEQYF.

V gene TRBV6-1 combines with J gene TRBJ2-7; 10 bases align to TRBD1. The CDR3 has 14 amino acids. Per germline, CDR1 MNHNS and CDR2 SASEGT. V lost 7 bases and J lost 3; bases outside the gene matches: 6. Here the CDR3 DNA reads TGTGCCAGCACCCCGGGACAGGGGATCTACGAGCAGTACGTC. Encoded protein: CASTPGQGIYEQYV.

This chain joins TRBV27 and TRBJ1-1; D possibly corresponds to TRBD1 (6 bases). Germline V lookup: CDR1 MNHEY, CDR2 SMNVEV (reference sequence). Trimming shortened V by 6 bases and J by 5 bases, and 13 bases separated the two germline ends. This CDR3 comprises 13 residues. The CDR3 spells CASRRTQGTEAFF. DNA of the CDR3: TGTGCCAGCAGACGCACCCAGGGGACTGAAGCTTTCTTT.

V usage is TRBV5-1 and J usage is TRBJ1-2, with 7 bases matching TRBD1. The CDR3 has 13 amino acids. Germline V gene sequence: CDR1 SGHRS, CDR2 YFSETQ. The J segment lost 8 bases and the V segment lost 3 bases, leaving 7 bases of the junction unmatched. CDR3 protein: CASSWGTAEGYTF. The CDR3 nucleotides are TGCGCCAGCAGCTGGGGGACAGCGGAGGGCTACACCTTC.

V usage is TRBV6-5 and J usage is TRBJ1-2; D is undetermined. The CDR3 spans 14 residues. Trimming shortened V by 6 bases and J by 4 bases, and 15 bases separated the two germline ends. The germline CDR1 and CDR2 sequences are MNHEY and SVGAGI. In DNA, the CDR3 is TGTGCCAGCAGACTTTCCTCGGAGAGCTATGGCTACACCTTC. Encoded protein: CASRLSSESYGYTF.

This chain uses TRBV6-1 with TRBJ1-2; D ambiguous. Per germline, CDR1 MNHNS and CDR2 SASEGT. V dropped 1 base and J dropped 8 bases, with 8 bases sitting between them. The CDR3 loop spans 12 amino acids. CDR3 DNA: TGTGCCAGCAGTGAAGAGCTGCGGGGCTACACCTTC. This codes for CASSEELRGYTF.

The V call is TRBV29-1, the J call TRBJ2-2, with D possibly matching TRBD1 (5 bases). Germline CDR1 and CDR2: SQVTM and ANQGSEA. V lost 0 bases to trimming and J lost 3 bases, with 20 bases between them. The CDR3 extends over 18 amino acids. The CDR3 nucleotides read TGCAGCGTTGAAGATAGGCCTATAAGGGGCCGGTACACCGGGGAGCTGTTTTTT. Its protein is CSVEDRPIRGRYTGELFF.

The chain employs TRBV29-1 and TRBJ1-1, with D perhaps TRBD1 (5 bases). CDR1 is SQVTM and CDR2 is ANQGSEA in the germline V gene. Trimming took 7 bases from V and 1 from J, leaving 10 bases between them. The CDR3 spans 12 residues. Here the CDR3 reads CSAGGWNTEAFF. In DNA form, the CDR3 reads TGCAGCGCCGGGGGTTGGAACACTGAAGCTTTCTTT.

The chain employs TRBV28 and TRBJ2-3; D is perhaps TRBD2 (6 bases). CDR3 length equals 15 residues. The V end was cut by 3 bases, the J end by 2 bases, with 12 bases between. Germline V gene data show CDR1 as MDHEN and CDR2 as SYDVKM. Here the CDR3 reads CASSFPGETTDTQYF. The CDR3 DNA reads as TGTGCCAGCAGTTTTCCGGGGGAGACCACAGATACGCAGTATTTT.

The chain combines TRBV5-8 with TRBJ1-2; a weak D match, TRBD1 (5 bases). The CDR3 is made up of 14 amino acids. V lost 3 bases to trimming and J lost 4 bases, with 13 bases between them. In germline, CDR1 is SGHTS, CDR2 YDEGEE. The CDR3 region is CASSWGGGSYGYTF. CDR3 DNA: TGTGCCAGCAGCTGGGGGGGTGGCTCCTATGGCTACACCTTC.

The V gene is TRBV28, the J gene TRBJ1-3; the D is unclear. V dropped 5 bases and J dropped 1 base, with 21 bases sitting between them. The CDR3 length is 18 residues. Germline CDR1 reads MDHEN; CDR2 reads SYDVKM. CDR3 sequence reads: CASSGGRGRTFSGNTIYF. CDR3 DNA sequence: TGTGCCAGCAGTGGCGGGCGAGGCAGAACATTTTCTGGAAACACCATATATTTT. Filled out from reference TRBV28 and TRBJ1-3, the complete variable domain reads DVKVTQSSRYLVKRTGEKVFLECVQDMDHENMFWYRQDPGLGLRLIYFSYDVKMKEKGDIPEGYSVSREKKERFSLILESASTNQTSMYLCASSGGRGRTFSGNTIYFGEGSWLTVV.

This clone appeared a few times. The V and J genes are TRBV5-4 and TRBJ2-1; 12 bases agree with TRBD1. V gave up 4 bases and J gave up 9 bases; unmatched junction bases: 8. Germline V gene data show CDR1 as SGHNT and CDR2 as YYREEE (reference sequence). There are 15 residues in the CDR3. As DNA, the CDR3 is TGTGCCAGCAGCGGGACAGGGGGCGGTAGGAGTGAGCAGTTCTTC. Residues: CASSGTGGGRSEQFF.

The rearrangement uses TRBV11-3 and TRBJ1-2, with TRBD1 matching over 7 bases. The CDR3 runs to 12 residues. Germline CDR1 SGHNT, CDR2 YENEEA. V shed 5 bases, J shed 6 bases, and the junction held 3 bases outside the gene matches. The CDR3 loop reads CASSADRDGYTF. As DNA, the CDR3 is TGTGCCAGCAGCGCAGACAGGGATGGCTACACCTTC.

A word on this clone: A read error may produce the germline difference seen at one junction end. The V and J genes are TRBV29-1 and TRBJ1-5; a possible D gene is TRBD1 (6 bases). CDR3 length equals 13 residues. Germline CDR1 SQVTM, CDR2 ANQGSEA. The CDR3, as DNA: TGCAGCGTTGTGTTACAGGGCAATCAGTCCCAGCATTTT. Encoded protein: CSVVLQGNQSQHF.

In nucleotides, the CDR3 is TGTGCCTGGAGCCCGGGACAGGGTGGGGAAAAACTGTTTTTT. Its translation: CAWSPGQGGEKLFF. The V gene is TRBV30, the J gene TRBJ1-4; 9 positions agree with TRBD1. Germline CDR1 reads GTSNPN; CDR2 reads SVGIG (reference sequence). The CDR3 spans 14 residues. The J segment lost 8 bases and the V segment lost 3 bases, leaving 7 bases of the junction unmatched. Using reference TRBV30 and TRBJ1-4 for the parts outside the CDR3, the full variable domain is SQTIHQWPATLVQPVGSPLSLECTVEGTSNPNLYWYRQAAGRGLQLLFYSVGIGQISSEVPQNLSASRPQDRQFILSSKKLLLSDSGFYLCAWSPGQGGEKLFFGSGTQLSVL.

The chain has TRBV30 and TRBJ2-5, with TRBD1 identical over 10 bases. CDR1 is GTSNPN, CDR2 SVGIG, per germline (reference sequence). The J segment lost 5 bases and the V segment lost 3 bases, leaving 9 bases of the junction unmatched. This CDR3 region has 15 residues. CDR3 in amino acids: CAWSPGQGSWETQYF. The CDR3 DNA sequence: TGTGCCTGGAGCCCGGGACAGGGGAGTTGGGAGACCCAGTACTTC.

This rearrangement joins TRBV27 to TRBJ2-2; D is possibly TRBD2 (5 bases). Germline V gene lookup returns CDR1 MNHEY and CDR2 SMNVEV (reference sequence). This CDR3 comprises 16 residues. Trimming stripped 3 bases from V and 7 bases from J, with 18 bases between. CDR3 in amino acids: CASSFFPLASRGELFF. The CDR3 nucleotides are TGTGCCAGCAGTTTTTTCCCTCTCGCTAGCCGCGGGGAGCTGTTTTTT.

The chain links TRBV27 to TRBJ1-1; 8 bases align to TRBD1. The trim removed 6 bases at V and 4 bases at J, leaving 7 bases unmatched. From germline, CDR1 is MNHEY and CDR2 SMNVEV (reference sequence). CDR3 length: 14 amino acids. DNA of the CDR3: TGTGCCAGCAGCAAACAGGGGGGCATCACTGAAGCTTTCTTT. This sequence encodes CASSKQGGITEAFF.

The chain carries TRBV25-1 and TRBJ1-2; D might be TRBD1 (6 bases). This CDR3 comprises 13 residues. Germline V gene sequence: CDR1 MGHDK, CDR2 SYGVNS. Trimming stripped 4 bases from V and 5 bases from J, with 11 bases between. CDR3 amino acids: CASSGLRGYGYTF. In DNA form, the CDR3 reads TGTGCCAGCAGTGGCCTAAGGGGGTATGGCTACACCTTC.

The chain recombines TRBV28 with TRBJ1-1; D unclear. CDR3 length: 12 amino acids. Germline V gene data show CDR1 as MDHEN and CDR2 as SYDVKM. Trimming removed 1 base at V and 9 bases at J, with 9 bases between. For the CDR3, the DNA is TGTGCCAGCAGTTTATTGCCAGGAAAAGCTTTCTTT. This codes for CASSLLPGKAFF.

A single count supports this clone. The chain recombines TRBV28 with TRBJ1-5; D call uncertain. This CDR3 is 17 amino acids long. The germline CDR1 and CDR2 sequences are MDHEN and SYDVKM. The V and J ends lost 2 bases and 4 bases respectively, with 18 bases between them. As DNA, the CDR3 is TGTGCCAGCAGTTTAGGGCAGGCCCCCTATAGTAATCAGCCCCAGCATTTT. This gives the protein CASSLGQAPYSNQPQHF.

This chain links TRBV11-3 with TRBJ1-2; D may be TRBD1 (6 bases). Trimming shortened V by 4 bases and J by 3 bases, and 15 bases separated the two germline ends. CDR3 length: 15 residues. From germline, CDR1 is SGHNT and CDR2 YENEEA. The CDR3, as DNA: TGTGCCAGCAGCTACAGTTACAGGGCTGACTATGGCTACACCTTC. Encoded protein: CASSYSYRADYGYTF.

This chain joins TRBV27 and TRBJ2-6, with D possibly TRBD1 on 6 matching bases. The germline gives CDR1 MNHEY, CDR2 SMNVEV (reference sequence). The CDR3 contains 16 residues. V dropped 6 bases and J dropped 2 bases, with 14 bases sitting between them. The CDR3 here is CASRLDRLAGANVLTF. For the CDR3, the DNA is TGTGCCAGCAGACTTGACAGGCTCGCTGGGGCCAACGTCCTGACTTTC.

The CDR3 coding sequence is TGTGCAAGCCAGAGCGGGGGGCCAACCGGGGAGCTGTTTTTT. Its translation: CASQSGGPTGELFF. The chain has TRBV9 and TRBJ2-2, with TRBD2 matching over 9 bases. The V gene's germline CDR1 is SGDLS and CDR2 YYNGEE. The CDR3 runs 14 residues.

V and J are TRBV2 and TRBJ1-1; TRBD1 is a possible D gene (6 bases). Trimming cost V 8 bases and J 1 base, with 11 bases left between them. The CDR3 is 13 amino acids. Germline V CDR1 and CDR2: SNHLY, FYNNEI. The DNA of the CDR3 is TGTGCCAGCTTCTACAGGGCGAACACTGAAGCTTTCTTT. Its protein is CASFYRANTEAFF. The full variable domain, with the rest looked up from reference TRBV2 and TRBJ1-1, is EPEVTQTPSHQVTQMGQEVILRCVPISNHLYFYWYRQILGQKVEFLVSFYNNEISEKSEIFDDQFSVERPDGSNFTLKIRSTKLEDSAMYFCASFYRANTEAFFGQGTRLTVV.

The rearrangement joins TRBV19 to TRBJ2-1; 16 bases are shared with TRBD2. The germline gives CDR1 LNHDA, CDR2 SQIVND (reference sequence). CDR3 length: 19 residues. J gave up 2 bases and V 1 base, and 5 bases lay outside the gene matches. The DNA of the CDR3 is TGTGCCAGTAGTATAGCCTCGGGGACTAGCGGGAGGGCCTACAATGAGCAGTTCTTC. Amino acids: CASSIASGTSGRAYNEQFF.